A single sample is the source of the 28 T cell receptor beta chains below, sequenced in a study of blood T cell repertoires in COVID-19. Clones were read by immunoSEQ multiplex PCR, and TCRdb kept only the in-frame ones, dropping some. The data hold some 130,000 clones, with around 89% observed a single time. The sample taken for sequencing was peripheral blood. The receptors were sampled from a man in his fifties or sixties with acute or convalescent COVID-19.

The rearrangement links TRBV6-5 to TRBJ2-1; 10 nucleotides agree with TRBD1. The CDR3 consists of 14 residues. Trimming removed 7 bases from V and 5 bases from J; junction bases left unmatched: 5. The V gene's germline CDR1 is MNHEY and CDR2 SVGAGI. CDR3 sequence (DNA): TGTGCCAGCACCCGGACAGGGGGTCACAATGAGCAGTTCTTC. Translation: CASTRTGGHNEQFF.

This clone was picked up many times. The J gene is TRBJ1-1, the V gene TRBV6-4, with D possibly matching TRBD1 (5 bases). V lost 3 bases to trimming and J lost 1 base, with 6 bases between them. The CDR3 spans 13 residues. The germline V gene has CDR1 MRHNA and CDR2 SNTAGT. CDR3 in DNA: TGTGCCAGCAGTGAAGGGGAGAACACTGAAGCTTTCTTT. Translation: CASSEGENTEAFF.

This chain connects TRBV5-1 to TRBJ2-7; 9 bases are a match to TRBD2. Germline V gene data show CDR1 as SGHRS and CDR2 as YFSETQ. The V segment lost 3 bases and the J segment 7 bases; nucleotides outside the gene matches: 8. CDR3 length: 14 residues. For the CDR3, the DNA is TGCGCCAGCAGCTCCGGGACTAGCCTGTCGGAGCAGTACTTC. This encodes CASSSGTSLSEQYF.

This clone was detected a few times. The rearrangement uses TRBV24-1 and TRBJ1-1; TRBD1 matches 7 bases. Germline CDR1 and CDR2: KGHDR and SFDVKD. V was clipped by 4 bases and J by 10 bases; unmatched bases: 8. This CDR3 is 13 amino acids long. The CDR3 DNA sequence: TGTGCCACCAGTGACATGGACAGGACCGGAGCTTTCTTT. Translated: CATSDMDRTGAFF.

V and J are TRBV28 and TRBJ1-1, with D possibly TRBD1 on 6 matching bases. Germline CDR1 MDHEN, CDR2 SYDVKM. This CDR3 is built from 15 residues. V was shortened by 8 bases and J by 1 base, with 17 bases between the two germline ends. The CDR3 sequence: CASQDGGASNTEAFF. CDR3 DNA: TGTGCCAGCCAAGATGGGGGGGCGTCGAACACTGAAGCTTTCTTT.

This sequence joins TRBV19 and TRBJ1-1; no reliable D call. Germline CDR1 reads LNHDA; CDR2 reads SQIVND (reference sequence). The CDR3 runs 11 residues. Trimming pared 7 bases from V and 1 base from J, leaving 4 bases between. The CDR3 DNA reads as TGTGCCAGTACACAGAACACTGAAGCTTTCTTT. Protein: CASTQNTEAFF.

The V call is TRBV2, the J call TRBJ2-3; TRBD1 agrees at 10 bases. Germline values: CDR1 SNHLY, CDR2 FYNNEI. The CDR3 spans 15 residues. J lost 6 bases, V lost 4 bases, and 7 bases had no gene match. The CDR3 is CASSVQTGGADTQYF. For the CDR3, the DNA is TGTGCCAGCAGTGTCCAGACAGGGGGCGCGGATACGCAGTATTTT.

The chain carries TRBV30 and TRBJ1-2; TRBD1 matches at 8 bases. The CDR3 is 13 amino acids. V shed 2 bases, J shed 8 bases, and the junction held 7 bases outside the gene matches. CDR1 is GTSNPN, CDR2 SVGIG, per germline (reference sequence). The CDR3 reads CAWSSNRGGGYTF. In DNA, the CDR3 is TGTGCCTGGAGTTCAAACAGGGGGGGCGGCTACACCTTC. The full variable domain, completed using reference TRBV30 and TRBJ1-2, is SQTIHQWPATLVQPVGSPLSLECTVEGTSNPNLYWYRQAAGRGLQLLFYSVGIGQISSEVPQNLSASRPQDRQFILSSKKLLLSDSGFYLCAWSSNRGGGYTFGSGTRLTVV.

The chain recombines TRBV19 with TRBJ2-7; D ambiguous. Between the trimmed V and J ends, which lost 5 bases and 4 bases, there was a span of 18 bases. Germline assignment: CDR1 LNHDA and CDR2 SQIVND (reference sequence). CDR3 size: 15 residues. CDR3 sequence (DNA): TGTGCCAGTAGTCTCAGAGGAGTATCCGGGTACGAGCAGTACTTC. Translating it yields CASSLRGVSGYEQYF.

V gene TRBV10-3 combines with J gene TRBJ2-3; TRBD2 is a possible D gene (6 bases). This CDR3 has 13 residues. Germline-derived CDR1 and CDR2 are ENHRY and SYGVKD. V lost 6 bases, J lost 8 bases, and 15 bases lay in between. Here the CDR3 reads CAISEAGLGTQYF. For the CDR3, the DNA is TGTGCCATCAGCGAGGCGGGGCTGGGTACGCAGTATTTT.

The chain uses TRBV6-6 and TRBJ2-7, with a possible D match to TRBD2 (5 bases). Between the trimmed V and J ends, which lost 5 bases and 3 bases, there was a span of 8 bases. Looked up from germline, CDR1 is MNHNY and CDR2 is SVGAGI (reference sequence). The CDR3 consists of 12 residues. The CDR3 region has the DNA TGTGCCAGCAGTCCCGGGGACTACGAGCAGTACTTC. Translated, it gives CASSPGDYEQYF.

The chain carries TRBV5-3 and TRBJ2-3; 10 bases are shared with TRBD2. TRBV5-3 is labeled an ORF, and its function is uncertain. The CDR3 sequence is 17 residues long. The J segment lost 5 bases and the V segment lost 0 bases, leaving 9 bases of the junction unmatched. CDR3 region: CARSLVGSGGLGDTQYF. CDR3 DNA sequence: TGTGCCAGAAGCTTGGTTGGTAGCGGGGGGTTAGGAGATACGCAGTATTTT.

The rearrangement uses TRBV28 and TRBJ1-4; possible D gene TRBD1, 6 bases. This CDR3 spans 18 amino acids. Trimming shortened V by 8 bases and J by 2 bases, and 24 bases separated the two germline ends. The germline V gene encodes CDR1 MDHEN and CDR2 SYDVKM. CDR3 residues: CASLPAWGGVFTNEKLFF. CDR3 sequence (DNA): TGTGCCAGCTTGCCAGCATGGGGGGGCGTCTTTACTAATGAAAAACTGTTTTTT.

This clone came up once. This chain connects TRBV12-3 or TRBV12-4 to TRBJ2-1; D call uncertain. V lost 6 bases to trimming and J lost 9 bases, with 12 bases between them. This CDR3 has 12 amino acids. CDR3 nucleotides: TGTGCCAGCAGCTTTACCCTAGGTGAGCAGTTCTTC. It codes for CASSFTLGEQFF.

The chain combines TRBV6-2 or TRBV6-3 with TRBJ1-5; D gene ambiguous. V was clipped by 2 bases and J by 6 bases, with 8 bases between them. The CDR3 has 13 amino acids. From germline, CDR1 is MNHEY and CDR2 SVGEGT. CDR3 in DNA: TGTGCCAGCAGTTACAATCCGGGTCAGCCCCAGCATTTT. Protein product: CASSYNPGQPQHF.

The V gene is TRBV24-1, the J gene TRBJ1-2; D not resolved. The V end lost 2 bases, the J end lost 4 bases, and 10 bases lay between the germline ends. This CDR3 spans 14 amino acids. From germline, CDR1 is KGHDR and CDR2 SFDVKD. CDR3 nucleotide sequence: TGTGCCACCAGTGATTCCCTATCGGGCTATGGCTACACCTTC. As protein: CATSDSLSGYGYTF.

The rearrangement joins TRBV4-2 to TRBJ2-1; 10 bases line up with TRBD2. Germline values: CDR1 LGHNA, CDR2 YNFKEQ. The CDR3 extends over 16 amino acids. Trimming took 1 base from V and 4 from J; bases not matched to a gene: 4. The chain's CDR3 is CASSQVTSGNYNEQFF. CDR3 nucleotides: TGTGCCAGCAGCCAAGTCACTAGCGGGAATTACAATGAGCAGTTCTTC.

The chain uses TRBV2 and TRBJ2-3; a weak D match, TRBD1 (6 bases). Trimming took 2 bases from V and 5 from J, leaving 14 bases between them. The CDR3 length is 15 residues. Germline loops: CDR1 SNHLY, CDR2 FYNNEI. CDR3 nucleotides: TGTGCCAGCAGTGAATACCAGGGGTCAATAGATACGCAGTATTTT. This sequence encodes CASSEYQGSIDTQYF.

The V call is TRBV11-3, the J call TRBJ1-1; 7 nucleotides agree with TRBD1. Losses at the gene ends were 3 bases for V and 2 bases for J; bases not matched to a gene: 3. The germline V gene encodes CDR1 SGHNT and CDR2 YENEEA. CDR3 length equals 14 residues. CDR3 sequence: CASSFGQANTEAFF. Here the CDR3 DNA reads TGTGCCAGCAGCTTTGGACAGGCAAACACTGAAGCTTTCTTT.

The chain combines TRBV9 with TRBJ2-7; 9 bases match TRBD1. CDR1 is SGDLS and CDR2 is YYNGEE in the germline V gene. The CDR3 extends over 16 amino acids. V lost 6 bases, J lost 1 base, and 11 bases stayed unmatched. The CDR3 is CASNPGQGAASYEQYF. CDR3 coding DNA: TGTGCCAGCAACCCGGGACAGGGTGCGGCATCCTACGAGCAGTACTTC.

The chain has TRBV6-5 and TRBJ2-3; TRBD1 matches at 7 bases. The CDR3 runs 14 residues. The V segment lost 6 bases and the J segment 6 bases; nucleotides outside the gene matches: 9. Germline CDR1 is MNHEY and CDR2 is SVGAGI. This CDR3 reads CASRFGQAVDTQYF. DNA for the CDR3: TGTGCCAGCAGGTTTGGACAGGCCGTTGATACGCAGTATTTT.

This clone was detected a few times. The chain is built from TRBV5-1 and TRBJ1-1, with 10 bases aligning to TRBD1. CDR3 length equals 13 residues. After removal of 7 bases from V and 5 bases from J, the junction contained 5 bases not matched to a gene. Germline V CDR1 and CDR2: SGHRS, YFSETQ. The chain's CDR3 is CASRGQGGTEAFF. The CDR3, as DNA: TGCGCCAGCCGTGGACAGGGGGGGACTGAAGCTTTCTTT.

The CDR3 spells CSVGRDSDYTF. The CDR3 DNA reads as TGCAGCGTGGGACGGGACAGTGACTACACCTTC. The genes are TRBV29-1 and TRBJ1-2, with 7 bases that match TRBD1. This CDR3 has 11 amino acids. V gave up 6 bases and J gave up 10 bases; unmatched junction bases: 8. The germline V gene has CDR1 SQVTM and CDR2 ANQGSEA.

The V and J genes are TRBV5-4 and TRBJ2-5, with D perhaps TRBD1 (5 bases). Germline V gene data show CDR1 as SGHNT and CDR2 as YYREEE (reference sequence). This CDR3 is 14 amino acids long. Trimming took 9 bases from V and 3 from J, leaving 18 bases between them. In DNA form, the CDR3 reads TGTGCCATCCCTATATTGACAGTAGAAGAGACCCAGTACTTC. This encodes CAIPILTVEETQYF.

V usage is TRBV5-1 and J usage is TRBJ2-7; 10 bases line up with TRBD1. This CDR3 has 13 residues. J lost 3 bases, V lost 3 bases, and 0 bases had no gene match. CDR1 is SGHRS and CDR2 is YFSETQ in the germline V gene. Here the CDR3 reads CASSWDRGYEQYF. CDR3 DNA sequence: TGCGCCAGCAGCTGGGACAGGGGCTACGAGCAGTACTTC.

The CDR3 loop reads CASSWSTGGGSGYTF. The CDR3 region has the DNA TGTGCCAGCAGCTGGTCGACAGGGGGTGGTAGTGGCTACACCTTC. The chain links TRBV7-9 to TRBJ1-2, with 9 bases that match TRBD1. V was pared by 4 bases and J by 7 bases, with 10 bases of the junction left unmatched. The CDR3 is 15 residues long. Germline V gives CDR1 SEHNR, CDR2 FQNEAQ (reference sequence).

This chain connects TRBV6-5 to TRBJ1-3, with a tentative D call TRBD1 (6 bases). CDR3 size: 14 residues. Germline V gene lookup returns CDR1 MNHEY and CDR2 SVGAGI. The ends were cut back, 6 bases at V and 0 bases at J, with 9 bases in the middle. CDR3 sequence reads: CASSWTDSGNTIYF. The CDR3 region has the DNA TGTGCCAGCAGCTGGACAGACTCTGGAAACACCATATATTTT.

The chain uses TRBV5-1 and TRBJ1-1, with D possibly matching TRBD1 (5 bases). V was pared by 0 bases and J by 6 bases, with 15 bases between. The CDR3 has 15 amino acids. Germline loops: CDR1 SGHRS, CDR2 YFSETQ. CDR3 DNA: TGCGCCAGCAGCTTGGAGCAGGCAGGGCTACCTGAAGCTTTCTTT. It yields the protein CASSLEQAGLPEAFF.